The rows below give T cell receptor beta chains drawn from one sample of a study of blood T cell repertoires in COVID-19. Here immunoSEQ multiplex PCR was the method, and the copy in TCRdb shows in-frame clones only, minus some. The repertoire holds 90,000 to 120,000 clones, with around nine tenths as singletons. The sequencing sample was made of peripheral blood. The receptors were gathered from a woman aged 30 to 39 with acute or convalescent COVID-19. CDR3s include the opening cysteine and the closing phenylalanine or tryptophan. A D gene is named only where the DNA matches it firmly. Part of the rows lack a size; the others show once, few, many or a class for expanded clones.

abundance	v_gene	j_gene	d_gene	CDR3nt	CDR3aa
once	TRBV5-4	TRBJ1-2	-	TGTGCCAGCAGCCCGGGGGGCCGGGGCGGGGACTACACCTTC	CASSPGGRGGDYTF
-	TRBV6-5	TRBJ1-1	TRBD1	TGTGCCAGCAGTCCCCTGACAGGGGGGAACACTGAAGCTTTCTTT	CASSPLTGGNTEAFF
once	TRBV7-8	TRBJ1-1	TRBD1	TGTGCCAGCAGCTTGGACTGGACAGGGACTGAAGCTTTCTTT	CASSLDWTGTEAFF
-	TRBV5-1	TRBJ1-2	TRBD1	TGCGCCAGCAGCTTGGATGGAGGGACAGGCTATGGCTACACCTTC	CASSLDGGTGYGYTF
-	TRBV6-2/TRBV6-3	TRBJ2-1	TRBD2	TGTGCCAGCAGTGGGGCGGGGGGAAGTTGGGATGAGCAGTTCTTC	CASSGAGGSWDEQFF
-	TRBV2	TRBJ2-6	-	TGTGCCAGCAGCCGGGGAACAGGGGCCAACGTCCTGACTTTC	CASSRGTGANVLTF
-	TRBV19	TRBJ1-6	-	TGTGCCAGTAGTACTGCCGACAGTTTTAATTCACCCCTCCACTTT	CASSTADSFNSPLHF
-	TRBV6-6	TRBJ1-2	TRBD1	TGTGCCAGCAGCGGGACAGGGAAGAACTATGGCTACACCTTC	CASSGTGKNYGYTF
once	TRBV30	TRBJ1-2	-	TGTGCCTGGCAACAGGGCGATAACTATGGCTACACCTTC	CAWQQGDNYGYTF
few	TRBV29-1	TRBJ1-1	-	TGCAGCGTTGTTCTACAGGTTGAAGCTTTCTTT	CSVVLQVEAFF
-	TRBV7-9	TRBJ2-1	TRBD1	TGTGCCAGCAGCTTCTCAGGGGGCGGGTACAATGAGCAGTTCTTC	CASSFSGGGYNEQFF
once	TRBV7-9	TRBJ1-5	-	TGTGCCAGCAGCAGAGGACAGAACAATCAGCCCCAGCATTTT	CASSRGQNNQPQHF
-	TRBV4-1	TRBJ2-7	-	TGCGCCAGCAGCCAAACGACCGGACACGCCTTATACGAGCAGTACTTC	CASSQTTGHALYEQYF
-	TRBV5-4	TRBJ2-3	-	TGTGCCAGCAGCTTCCCGAGCATAGTGGCAGATACGCAGTATTTT	CASSFPSIVADTQYF
-	TRBV6-2/TRBV6-3	TRBJ2-7	TRBD1	TGTGCCAGCAGCGTAAGACAGGGACCTTCCTACGAGCAGTACTTC	CASSVRQGPSYEQYF
once	TRBV10-3	TRBJ1-1	-	TGTGCCACACAGGGGAACACTGAAGCTTTCTTT	CATQGNTEAFF
-	TRBV28	TRBJ1-2	-	TGTGCCAGCAGTTTACTCCCCCGGACAGAGAGCGACGGCTACACCTTC	CASSLLPRTESDGYTF
-	TRBV28	TRBJ2-3	-	TGTGCCAGCAGTCTCAGCAAGGGGGTCACAGATACGCAGTATTTT	CASSLSKGVTDTQYF
once	TRBV4-1	TRBJ1-1	-	TGCGCCAGCAGCCCCCCCGCAGGGCTCACGGCTTTCTTT	CASSPPAGLTAFF
once	TRBV11-3	TRBJ2-3	TRBD1	TGTGCCAGCAGCTTACAAGGACAGGGGACCGATACGCAGTATTTT	CASSLQGQGTDTQYF